This TCR beta chain was identified during a study of blood T cell repertoires in COVID-19. Study background: Acute and convalescent COVID-19 samples came from the United States, Italy and Spain. From T cells, B-cell-depleted T cells, or PBMCs came the material, which was cDNA or gDNA.

Per the authors' pipeline: Amplification from reference gene primers served as the basis for estimated nucleated cell counts. The data were produced by immunoSEQ multiplex PCR, yet TCRdb's version contains in-frame clones alone and is incomplete. V and J calls and clone size follow that table, whereas D and trimming were derived from the DNA. This sample has approximately 100,000 clones, with roughly 81% found just once. The table lists this clone with a few counts. CDR3 size: 14 residues. From germline, CDR1 is LGHDT and CDR2 YNNKEL (reference sequence). V gave up 0 bases and J gave up 6 bases, with 8 bases separating them.

This clonotype was sampled from a human donor in a cohort sampled during active COVID-19. This rearrangement joins TRBV3-1 (or the pseudogene TRBV3-2) to TRBJ2-2, with D perhaps matching TRBD1 (6 bases). Source material: peripheral blood. CDR3 residues: CASSQEKGAGELFF. The CDR3 region has the DNA TGTGCCAGCAGCCAAGAAAAGGGGGCCGGGGAGCTGTTTTTT.